The TCR beta chain described here comes from a study of blood T cells in healthy people across ages. Study-wide results and limits: PBMC samples, being unsorted, prevented any conclusive comparison of naive and antigen-experienced cells.

Using a J-beta primer mix together with a sample-barcoded 5' primer, a second PCR was run for roughly 6 to 11 cycles. The template-switch adaptor was a 5' adaptor with 12 random nucleotides. It tagged each cDNA molecule. TCRdb used MiXCR to reprocess the 5' RACE reads, holding one entry per CDR3 protein. The data contain some 1.7 million distinct CDR3 sequences, 28% of them singletons. In this sample, this clonotype turned up a few times. What it binds is unknown. The TCR originated in a woman between 25 and 40 years old in good health. The sequenced material came from blood.

This chain's CDR3 is CATSDGTGYNEQFF. In DNA form, the CDR3 reads TGTGCCACCAGTGATGGGACAGGGTACAATGAGCAGTTCTTC. J is TRBJ2-1 and V is TRBV24-1, with 9 bases fitting TRBD1. Germline CDR1 and CDR2: KGHDR and SFDVKD. The CDR3 runs 14 residues. V dropped 3 bases and J dropped 4; count of bases not matched to a gene: 0.